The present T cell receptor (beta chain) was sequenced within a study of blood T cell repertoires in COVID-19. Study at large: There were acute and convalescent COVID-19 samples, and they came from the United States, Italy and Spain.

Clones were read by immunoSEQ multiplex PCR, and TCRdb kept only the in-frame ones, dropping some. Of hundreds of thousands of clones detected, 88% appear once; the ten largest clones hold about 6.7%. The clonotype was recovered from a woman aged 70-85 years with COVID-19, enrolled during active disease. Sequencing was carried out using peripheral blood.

CDR3 in amino acids: CASSYSTGGPQETQYF. DNA for the CDR3: TGTGCCAGCAGTTACTCCACGGGGGGCCCTCAAGAGACCCAGTACTTC. J is TRBJ2-5 and V is TRBV6-2 or TRBV6-3; D may be TRBD2 (7 bases). Trimming stripped 0 bases from V and 2 bases from J, with 13 bases between. The CDR3 runs 16 residues. Germline V gene lookup returns CDR1 MNHEY and CDR2 SVGEGT.